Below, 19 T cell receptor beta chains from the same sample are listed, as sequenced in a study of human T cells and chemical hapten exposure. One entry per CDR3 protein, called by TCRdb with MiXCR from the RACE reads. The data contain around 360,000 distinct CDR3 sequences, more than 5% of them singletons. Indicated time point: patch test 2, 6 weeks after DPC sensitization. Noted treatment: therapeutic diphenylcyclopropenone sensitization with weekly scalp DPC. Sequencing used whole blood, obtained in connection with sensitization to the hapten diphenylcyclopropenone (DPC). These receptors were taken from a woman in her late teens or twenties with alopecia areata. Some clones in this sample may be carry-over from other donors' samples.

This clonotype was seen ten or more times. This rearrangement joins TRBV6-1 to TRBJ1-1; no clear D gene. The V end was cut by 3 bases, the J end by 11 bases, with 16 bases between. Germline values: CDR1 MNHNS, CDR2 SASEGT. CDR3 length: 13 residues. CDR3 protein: CASSETPTIWAFF. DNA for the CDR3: TGTGCCAGCAGTGAGACACCCACCATCTGGGCTTTCTTT.

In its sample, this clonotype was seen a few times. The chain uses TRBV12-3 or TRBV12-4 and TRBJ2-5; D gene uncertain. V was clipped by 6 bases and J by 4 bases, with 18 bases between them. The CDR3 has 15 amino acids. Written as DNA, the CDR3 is TGTGCCAGCAGCCAAGGCGCGATTCAAACAGAGACCCAGTACTTC. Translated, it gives CASSQGAIQTETQYF.

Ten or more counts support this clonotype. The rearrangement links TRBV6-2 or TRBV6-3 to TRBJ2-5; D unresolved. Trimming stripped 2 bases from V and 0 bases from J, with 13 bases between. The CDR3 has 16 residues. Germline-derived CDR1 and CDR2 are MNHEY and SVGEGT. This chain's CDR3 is CASSYGATRDQETQYF. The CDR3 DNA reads TGTGCCAGCAGTTACGGAGCGACACGGGACCAAGAGACCCAGTACTTC.

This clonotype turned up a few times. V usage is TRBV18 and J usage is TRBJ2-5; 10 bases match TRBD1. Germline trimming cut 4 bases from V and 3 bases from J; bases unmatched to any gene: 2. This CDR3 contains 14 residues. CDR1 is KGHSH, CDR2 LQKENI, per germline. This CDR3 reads CASSRGTGEETQYF. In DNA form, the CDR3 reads TGTGCCAGCTCACGCGGGACAGGGGAAGAGACCCAGTACTTC.

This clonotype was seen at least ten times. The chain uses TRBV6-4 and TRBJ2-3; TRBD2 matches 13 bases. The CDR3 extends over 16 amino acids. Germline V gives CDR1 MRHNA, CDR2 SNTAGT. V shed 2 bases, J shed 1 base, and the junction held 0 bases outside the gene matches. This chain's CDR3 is CASSDGTSGGTDTQYF. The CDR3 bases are TGTGCCAGCAGTGACGGGACTAGCGGGGGCACAGATACGCAGTATTTT.

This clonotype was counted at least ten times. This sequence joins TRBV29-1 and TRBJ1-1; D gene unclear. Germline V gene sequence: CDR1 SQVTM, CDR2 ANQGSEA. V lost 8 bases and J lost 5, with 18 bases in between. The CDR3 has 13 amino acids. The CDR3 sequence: CSINRGQLTEAFF. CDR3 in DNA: TGCAGCATAAACCGAGGGCAGCTGACTGAAGCTTTCTTT.

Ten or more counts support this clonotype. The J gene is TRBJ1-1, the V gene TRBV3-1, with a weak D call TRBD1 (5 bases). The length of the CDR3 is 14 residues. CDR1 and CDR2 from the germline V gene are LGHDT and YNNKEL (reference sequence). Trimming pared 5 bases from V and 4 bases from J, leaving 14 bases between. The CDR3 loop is CASSKGASSTEAFF. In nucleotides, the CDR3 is TGTGCCAGCAGCAAAGGGGCCAGCAGCACTGAAGCTTTCTTT.

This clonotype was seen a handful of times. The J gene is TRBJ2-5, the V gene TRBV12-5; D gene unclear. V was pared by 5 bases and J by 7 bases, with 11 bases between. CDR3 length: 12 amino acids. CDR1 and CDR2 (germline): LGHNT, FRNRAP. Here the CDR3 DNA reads TGTGCTAGTGGTGGCTTAGACGGGACCCAGTACTTC. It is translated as CASGGLDGTQYF.

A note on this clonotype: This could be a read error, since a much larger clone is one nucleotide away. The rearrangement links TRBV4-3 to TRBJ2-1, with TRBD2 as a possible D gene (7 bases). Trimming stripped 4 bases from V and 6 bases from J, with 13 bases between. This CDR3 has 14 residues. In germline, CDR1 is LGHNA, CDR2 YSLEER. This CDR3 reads CASSPGGESNEQFF. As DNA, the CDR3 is TGCGCCAGCAGCCCGGGGGGCGAGTCCAATGAGCAGTTCTTC.

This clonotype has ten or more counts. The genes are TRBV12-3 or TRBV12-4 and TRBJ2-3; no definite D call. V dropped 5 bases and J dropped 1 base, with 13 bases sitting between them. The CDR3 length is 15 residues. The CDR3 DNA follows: TGTGCCAGCAGTCCCCGCAATCGGGGCACAGATACGCAGTATTTT. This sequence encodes CASSPRNRGTDTQYF.

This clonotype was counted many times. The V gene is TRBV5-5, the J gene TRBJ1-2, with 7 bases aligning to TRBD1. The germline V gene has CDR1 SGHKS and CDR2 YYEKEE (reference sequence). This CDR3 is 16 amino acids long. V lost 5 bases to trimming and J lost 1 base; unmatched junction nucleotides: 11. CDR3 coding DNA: TGTGCCAGCAGACGAATTAGGACAGGACTTAACTATGGCTACACCTTC. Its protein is CASRRIRTGLNYGYTF.

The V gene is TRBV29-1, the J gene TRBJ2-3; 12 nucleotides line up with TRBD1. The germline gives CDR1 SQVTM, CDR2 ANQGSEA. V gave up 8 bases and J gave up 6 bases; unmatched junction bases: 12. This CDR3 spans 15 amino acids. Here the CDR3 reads CSMAPGTGGADTQYF. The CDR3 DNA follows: TGCAGCATGGCTCCCGGGACAGGGGGCGCGGATACGCAGTATTTT.

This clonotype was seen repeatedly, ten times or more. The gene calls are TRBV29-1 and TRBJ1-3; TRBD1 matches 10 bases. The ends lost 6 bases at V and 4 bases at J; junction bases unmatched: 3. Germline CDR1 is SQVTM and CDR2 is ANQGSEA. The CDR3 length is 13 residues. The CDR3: CSVGTGVGNTIYF. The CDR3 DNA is TGCAGCGTGGGGACAGGGGTAGGAAACACCATATATTTT.

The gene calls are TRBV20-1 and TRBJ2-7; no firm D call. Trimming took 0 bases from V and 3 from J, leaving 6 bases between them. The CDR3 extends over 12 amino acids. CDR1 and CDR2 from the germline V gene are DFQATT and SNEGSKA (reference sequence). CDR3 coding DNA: TGCAGTGCTAGAGATCAACTCTACGAGCAGTACTTC. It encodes CSARDQLYEQYF.

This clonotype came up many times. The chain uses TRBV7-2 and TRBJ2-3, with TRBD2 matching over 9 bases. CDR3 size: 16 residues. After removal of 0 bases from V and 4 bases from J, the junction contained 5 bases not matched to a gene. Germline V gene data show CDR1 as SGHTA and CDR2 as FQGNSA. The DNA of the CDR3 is TGTGCCAGCAGCTTAGCCCTGGGACTAGCTGCAGATACGCAGTATTTT. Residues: CASSLALGLAADTQYF.

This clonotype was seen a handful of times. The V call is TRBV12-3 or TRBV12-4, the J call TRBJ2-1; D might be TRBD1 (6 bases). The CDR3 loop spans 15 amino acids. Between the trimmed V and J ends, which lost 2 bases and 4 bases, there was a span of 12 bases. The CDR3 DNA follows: TGTGCCAGCAGTTTATCGGGACATTCGTACAATGAGCAGTTCTTC. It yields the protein CASSLSGHSYNEQFF.

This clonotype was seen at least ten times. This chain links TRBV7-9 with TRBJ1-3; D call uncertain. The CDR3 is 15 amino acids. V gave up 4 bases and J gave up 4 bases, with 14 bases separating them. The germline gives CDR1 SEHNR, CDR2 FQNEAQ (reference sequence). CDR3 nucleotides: TGTGCCAGCAGCTCCCTTGCGCTCGAGGGAAACACCATATATTTT. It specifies CASSSLALEGNTIYF.

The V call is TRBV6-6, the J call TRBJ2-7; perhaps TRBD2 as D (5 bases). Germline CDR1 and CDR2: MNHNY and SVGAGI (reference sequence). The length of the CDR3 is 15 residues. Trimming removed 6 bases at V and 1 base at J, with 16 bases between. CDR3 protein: CASSQSSGRSYEQYF. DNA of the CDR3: TGTGCCAGCAGCCAATCATCTGGGAGATCCTACGAGCAGTACTTC.

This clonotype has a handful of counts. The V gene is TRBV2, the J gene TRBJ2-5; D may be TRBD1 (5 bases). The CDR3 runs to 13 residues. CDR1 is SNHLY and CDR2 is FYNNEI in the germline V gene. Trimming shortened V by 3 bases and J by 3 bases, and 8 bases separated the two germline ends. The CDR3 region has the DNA TGTGCCAGCAGTGACGGCAGGGAAGAGACCCAGTACTTC. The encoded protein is CASSDGREETQYF. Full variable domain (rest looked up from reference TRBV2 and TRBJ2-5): EPEVTQTPSHQVTQMGQEVILRCVPISNHLYFYWYRQILGQKVEFLVSFYNNEISEKSEIFDDQFSVERPDGSNFTLKIRSTKLEDSAMYFCASSDGREETQYFGPGTRLLVL.